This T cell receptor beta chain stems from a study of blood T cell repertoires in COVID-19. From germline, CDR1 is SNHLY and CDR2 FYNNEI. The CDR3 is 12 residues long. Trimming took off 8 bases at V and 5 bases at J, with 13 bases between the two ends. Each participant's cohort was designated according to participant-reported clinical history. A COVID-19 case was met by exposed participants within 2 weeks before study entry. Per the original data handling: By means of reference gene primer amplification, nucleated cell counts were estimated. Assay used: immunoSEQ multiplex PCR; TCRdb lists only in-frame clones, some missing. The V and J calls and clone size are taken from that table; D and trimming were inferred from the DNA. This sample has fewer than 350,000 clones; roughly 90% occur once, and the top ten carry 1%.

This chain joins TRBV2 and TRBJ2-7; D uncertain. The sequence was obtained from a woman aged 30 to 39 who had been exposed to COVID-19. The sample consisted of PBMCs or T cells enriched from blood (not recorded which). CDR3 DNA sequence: TGTGCCAGCGACCTTCGCCGGGACGAGCAGTACTTC. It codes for CASDLRRDEQYF.